This TCR beta chain was identified during a study of cytomegalovirus exposure and HLA in healthy donors. General study results and limits: As confirmed in vitro, a few CMV-associated chains were specific for CMV antigens. Highest at DRB1 and lowest at HLA-C, TCR association rates differed among HLA loci in a later analysis. In a later analysis, at a false discovery rate of 0.05, approximately 15,000 TCR beta sequences matched HLA alleles.

The germline gives CDR1 ENHRY, CDR2 SYGVKD. The CDR3 has 19 amino acids. Between the trimmed V and J ends, which lost 3 bases and 2 bases, there was a span of 26 bases. PCR employed 60 Vbeta and 13 Jbeta primers. TCRdb's copy holds only in-frame clones and misses some; the assay was immunoSEQ multiplex PCR. The sample holds about 160,000 clones, about 78% seen once. As concerns this clone: The antigen is not known.

The V and J genes are TRBV10-3 and TRBJ2-7; D is possibly TRBD2 (5 bases). The material sequenced was PBMCs. The sequence was obtained from a male donor in good health and CMV-seronegative. The CDR3 protein is CAISDTRVGFLSSPYEQYF. CDR3 DNA sequence: TGTGCCATCAGTGACACTAGGGTGGGATTCCTAAGTAGCCCCTACGAGCAGTACTTC.